The clone carrying this TCR beta chain came up many times. The CDR3 length is 14 residues. Looked up from germline, CDR1 is SGHVS and CDR2 is FQNEAQ. V lost 5 bases to trimming and J lost 1 base; unmatched junction nucleotides: 5. The data derive from a study of T cells after yellow fever vaccination. Study-level background: Low-cell-number fractions were prepared with SMART-Seq v4 Ultra Low Input. Study outcomes and limitations: Bulk-population clonotypes that are abundant could appear as contaminants in FACS-sorted repertoires.

A 5'RACE template-switching step, the method used to make TCR cDNA, added a universal primer site and UMIs. TCRdb processed the 5' RACE reads anew with MiXCR; each CDR3 protein has one entry. The sample has about 52,000 distinct CDR3 sequences, 6.6% seen once; the top ten hold more than 20%. This sequence originates from a man aged 18 to 35 who received the YFV17D yellow fever vaccine. The specimen was CD8+ T cells not binding an NS4B(214-222) dextramer, sorted from PBMCs, collected about 49 days after the first yellow fever vaccination. This sequence joins TRBV7-8 and TRBJ2-7, with 7 bases that match TRBD1. Here the CDR3 reads CASSTRDSSYEQYF. The CDR3 DNA reads TGTGCCAGCAGCACCCGGGACAGTTCCTACGAGCAGTACTTC.